These 28 T cell receptor beta chains originate from one sample sequenced in a study of response to subunit inactivated influenza vaccine (dated by TCRdb to 2016 to 2019). Library preparation used RT-PCR. Sequencer: Illumina HiSeq 2500. Using fastp at Q25 and MiXCR, TCRdb reprocessed the public reads and kept productive beta chains. Rows with one shared CDR3 protein collapse into an entry with the most common genes and DNA. This sample gives 650,000 or so distinct CDR3 sequences in total; about 15% of them show up just once. The top ten constitute 7.6% of the sample. This material consisted of PBMCs from blood, taken 14 to 15 days before vaccination. These receptors were obtained from a man aged 50-59 years who received an inactivated influenza vaccine. Donor details come from another sample of the same person, matched by shared clones.

Regarding this clonotype: This may stem from a read error, because a much larger clone lies one nucleotide away. For the CDR3, the DNA is TGTGCCAGCAGCTTAGGGACAGGGGGTAGCAATCTGCCCCAGCATTTT. This translates into CASSLGTGGSNLPQHF. The V call is TRBV11-2, the J call TRBJ1-5, with 10 nucleotides matching TRBD1. The CDR3 has 16 amino acids. The germline V gene encodes CDR1 SGHAT and CDR2 FQNNGV.

This clonotype was recorded a few times. The J gene is TRBJ2-3, the V gene TRBV7-2, with TRBD2 matching 10 bases. Looked up from germline, CDR1 is SGHTA and CDR2 is FQGNSA. CDR3 length: 17 residues. V shed 3 bases, J shed 5 bases, and the junction held 11 bases outside the gene matches. The DNA for the CDR3 is TGTGCCAGCAGCTTGGGAGCGGGAGGGCCCTCAGAAGATACGCAGTATTTT. It yields the protein CASSLGAGGPSEDTQYF.

The V and J genes are TRBV7-8 and TRBJ2-3, with D unclear. This CDR3 spans 13 amino acids. CDR1 is SGHVS and CDR2 is FQNEAQ in the germline V gene. V lost 5 bases, J lost 8 bases, and 14 bases lay in between. CDR3 nucleotide sequence: TGTGCCAGCAGCCCTAGGTTTTCCGGTACGCAGTATTTT. Its translation is CASSPRFSGTQYF.

This clonotype was observed a few times. This chain uses TRBV7-2 with TRBJ1-6; TRBD1 matches at 9 bases. CDR1 is SGHTA, CDR2 FQGNSA, per germline. V gave up 4 bases and J gave up 9 bases; unmatched junction bases: 4. CDR3 length: 14 residues. CDR3 nucleotide sequence: TGTGCCAGCAGCTACCGGGACAGGGCTTCACCCCTCCACTTT. It translates to CASSYRDRASPLHF.

The chain couples TRBV20-1 to TRBJ2-5; TRBD2 matches at 13 bases. CDR3 size: 16 residues. Trimming removed 6 bases from V and 5 bases from J; junction bases left unmatched: 12. CDR1 and CDR2 from the germline V gene are DFQATT and SNEGSKA (reference sequence). The CDR3 spells CSAPRTSGGTGETQYF. DNA for the CDR3: TGCAGTGCCCCCCGGACTAGCGGGGGAACCGGGGAGACCCAGTACTTC.

V and J are TRBV20-1 and TRBJ2-4; maybe TRBD1 (5 bases). The CDR3 runs to 15 residues. Germline values: CDR1 DFQATT, CDR2 SNEGSKA (reference sequence). The V and J ends lost 2 bases and 8 bases respectively, with 19 bases between them. CDR3 sequence reads: CSARIQGPFLDIQYF. The DNA for the CDR3 is TGCAGTGCTAGAATCCAGGGCCCTTTCCTGGACATTCAGTACTTC.

This clonotype was counted ten times or more. This chain links TRBV6-1 with TRBJ2-2; TRBD1 matches 7 bases. Germline lookup yields CDR1 MNHNS and CDR2 SASEGT. There are 15 residues in the CDR3. After removal of 4 bases from V and 2 bases from J, the junction contained 4 bases not matched to a gene. The CDR3 sequence is CASSGRTGNTGELFF. The CDR3 coding sequence is TGTGCCAGCAGTGGCCGGACAGGAAACACCGGGGAGCTGTTTTTT.

The chain employs TRBV2 and TRBJ2-2; possible D gene TRBD1, 6 bases. The ends were cut back, 4 bases at V and 3 bases at J, with 12 bases in the middle. The CDR3 covers 15 residues. Looked up from germline, CDR1 is SNHLY and CDR2 is FYNNEI. In nucleotides, the CDR3 is TGTGCCAGCAGTGGAGGGGGTACCTACACCGGGGAGCTGTTTTTT. Its protein is CASSGGGTYTGELFF.

This clonotype was seen repeatedly, ten times or more. The rearrangement joins TRBV5-1 to TRBJ1-2; no definite D call. The CDR3 loop spans 13 amino acids. In germline, CDR1 is SGHRS, CDR2 YFSETQ. V shed 0 bases and J shed 3 bases, with 6 bases lying between them. The CDR3 bases are TGCGCCAGCAGCTTGGCCTTCGACTATGGCTACACCTTC. Amino acids: CASSLAFDYGYTF.

This chain links TRBV29-1 with TRBJ2-7; D remains ambiguous. The V end lost 1 base, the J end lost 5 bases, and 12 bases lay between the germline ends. Germline V gene lookup returns CDR1 SQVTM and CDR2 ANQGSEA. CDR3 length: 13 residues. CDR3 sequence reads: CSVEGRLNHEQYF. CDR3 DNA: TGCAGCGTTGAAGGGAGATTAAACCACGAGCAGTACTTC.

This clonotype was recorded at least ten times. V is TRBV20-1 and J is TRBJ2-3; 10 nucleotides agree with TRBD2. The CDR3 is made up of 15 amino acids. CDR1 DFQATT and CDR2 SNEGSKA come from the germline V gene (reference sequence). The V gene end was trimmed by 6 bases and the J gene end by 2 bases; junction bases not matched to a gene: 8. The CDR3 DNA sequence: TGCAGTGCCTCGCGGACTAGCGGAGACACAGATACGCAGTATTTT. Its protein product is CSASRTSGDTDTQYF.

This clonotype was counted many times. V is TRBV6-1 and J is TRBJ1-5, with 10 nucleotides matching TRBD1. The J segment lost 4 bases and the V segment lost 6 bases, leaving 3 bases of the junction unmatched. The length of the CDR3 is 14 residues. Germline V gene sequence: CDR1 MNHNS, CDR2 SASEGT. The CDR3 coding sequence is TGTGCCAGCAGCAAGGACAGGGGGAATCAGCCCCAGCATTTT. The encoded protein is CASSKDRGNQPQHF.

This clonotype was detected only a few times. J is TRBJ2-1 and V is TRBV15; D might be TRBD1 (6 bases). The CDR3 length is 15 residues. CDR1 is LNHNV, CDR2 YYDKDF, per germline (reference sequence). V lost 3 bases and J 3 bases, leaving 12 bases between the germline ends. The CDR3, as DNA: TGTGCCACCAGCAGGTCCGGACAGTTCTACAATGAGCAGTTCTTC. Its translation is CATSRSGQFYNEQFF. Together with reference TRBV15 and TRBJ2-1, the CDR3 gives the full variable domain: DAMVIQNPRYQVTQFGKPVTLSCSQTLNHNVMYWYQQKSSQAPKLLFHYYDKDFNNEADTPDNFQSRRPNTSFCFLDIRSPGLGDTAMYLCATSRSGQFYNEQFFGPGTRLTVL.

There are many counts of this clonotype. The chain couples TRBV11-1 to TRBJ2-7, with 9 positions matching TRBD2. The CDR3 contains 15 residues. V trimming: 2 bases; J trimming: 4 bases; junction bases outside the gene matches: 6. CDR1 SGHAT and CDR2 FQDESV come from the germline V gene (reference sequence). CDR3 loop: CASSLKSLAGYEQYF. The CDR3 bases are TGTGCCAGCAGCTTAAAGTCCCTAGCGGGATACGAGCAGTACTTC.

This clonotype was found a few times. The CDR3: CASSRQWSPVNTIYF. The CDR3 DNA reads TGTGCCAGCAGTCGACAGTGGTCACCAGTAAACACCATATATTTT. The J gene is TRBJ1-3, the V gene TRBV7-2, with TRBD1 as a possible D gene (5 bases). CDR3 length: 15 residues. Germline loops: CDR1 SGHTA, CDR2 FQGNSA. Trimming removed 6 bases from V and 6 bases from J, with 18 bases in between.

The V gene is TRBV20-1, the J gene TRBJ2-7, with TRBD2 matching over 9 bases. The CDR3 extends over 14 amino acids. The germline CDR1 and CDR2 sequences are DFQATT and SNEGSKA (reference sequence). V was clipped by 0 bases and J by 6 bases; unmatched bases: 6. CDR3 nucleotides: TGCAGTGCTAGAGATAGCGGGGGCCTGTTCGAGCAGTACTTC. Protein sequence: CSARDSGGLFEQYF.

The chain links TRBV20-1 to TRBJ2-3; perhaps D is TRBD1 or TRBD2 (5 bases each). This CDR3 is built from 17 residues. V lost 0 bases and J 6 bases, leaving 22 bases between the germline ends. CDR1 and CDR2 (germline): DFQATT, SNEGSKA (reference sequence). The CDR3 spells CSAREGRIALGPDTQYF. Here the CDR3 DNA reads TGCAGTGCTAGAGAGGGCAGAATTGCGTTGGGACCGGATACGCAGTATTTT.

This clonotype turned up a few times. This chain uses TRBV11-2 with TRBJ2-1; D may be TRBD1 or TRBD2 (5 bases each). CDR1 and CDR2 from the germline V gene are SGHAT and FQNNGV. The CDR3 is 17 amino acids. V was shortened by 0 bases and J by 6 bases, with 18 bases between the two germline ends. CDR3 sequence: CASSLEFFGDPGNEQFF. In nucleotides, the CDR3 is TGTGCCAGCAGCTTAGAATTCTTCGGGGACCCCGGCAATGAGCAGTTCTTC.

This clonotype appeared a few times. This chain joins TRBV6-8 and TRBJ2-7, with a possible D match to TRBD1 (5 bases). Between the trimmed V and J ends, which lost 4 bases and 0 bases, there was a span of 13 bases. CDR3 size: 15 residues. Germline CDR1 MNHGY, CDR2 SAAAGT. The CDR3 DNA sequence: TGTGCCAGCAGTTCCCGGACAAGAAGCTCCTACGAGCAGTACTTC. This translates into CASSSRTRSSYEQYF.

The J gene is TRBJ1-4, the V gene TRBV11-2; 9 bases are a match to TRBD1. The CDR3 is made up of 15 amino acids. Losses at the gene ends were 3 bases for V and 8 bases for J; bases not matched to a gene: 7. Germline-derived CDR1 and CDR2 are SGHAT and FQNNGV. CDR3 residues: CASSFSVDRGEKLFF. CDR3 nucleotide sequence: TGTGCCAGCAGCTTCTCCGTGGACAGGGGCGAAAAACTGTTTTTT.

A few counts support this clonotype. The chain recombines TRBV12-3 or TRBV12-4 with TRBJ2-1; 15 nucleotides align to TRBD2. CDR3 size: 20 residues. The ends lost 1 base at V and 0 bases at J; junction bases unmatched: 7. Here the CDR3 DNA reads TGTGCCAGCAGTTTAGAAGGGACTAGCGGGGGGCTGGGCTCCTACAATGAGCAGTTCTTC. This codes for CASSLEGTSGGLGSYNEQFF.

V is TRBV3-1 and J is TRBJ2-1; 9 bases align to TRBD2. Germline CDR1 reads LGHDT; CDR2 reads YNNKEL (reference sequence). This CDR3 has 13 residues. With V trimmed by 4 bases and J by 10 bases, 5 bases remained unmatched. The CDR3 region is CASSPTTSGEQFF. CDR3 DNA: TGTGCCAGCAGCCCTACGACTAGCGGAGAGCAGTTCTTC.

This clonotype has more than one count but fewer than ten. The gene calls are TRBV6-2 or TRBV6-3 and TRBJ2-1; TRBD2 matches at 8 bases. V trimming: 7 bases; J trimming: 6 bases; junction bases outside the gene matches: 8. The CDR3 runs to 14 residues. Germline CDR1 is MNHEY and CDR2 is SVGEGT. In nucleotides, the CDR3 is TGTGCCAGCAAGCGACTAGCGTCATCCAATGAGCAGTTCTTC. It specifies CASKRLASSNEQFF.

The V call is TRBV2, the J call TRBJ2-1; 9 nucleotides match TRBD2. The length of the CDR3 is 15 residues. The V segment lost 6 bases and the J segment 10 bases; nucleotides outside the gene matches: 13. Germline V gene sequence: CDR1 SNHLY, CDR2 FYNNEI. The CDR3, as DNA: TGTGCCAGCAGCAGACTAGCGGAGCAAAACGGGGAGCAGTTCTTC. This encodes CASSRLAEQNGEQFF.

This chain links TRBV5-1 with TRBJ2-3; D gene uncertain. Trimming stripped 4 bases from V and 5 bases from J, with 17 bases between. The length of the CDR3 is 15 residues. In germline, CDR1 is SGHRS, CDR2 YFSETQ. CDR3 residues: CASSDTGPAGDTQYF. The CDR3 region has the DNA TGCGCCAGCAGCGACACTGGGCCCGCCGGAGATACGCAGTATTTT.

This clonotype was counted only a few times. V and J are TRBV19 and TRBJ2-1; a possible D gene is TRBD2 (6 bases). The CDR3 totals 14 residues. V was pared by 9 bases and J by 9 bases, with 21 bases between. Looked up from germline, CDR1 is LNHDA and CDR2 is SQIVND (reference sequence). The CDR3 here is CASTVSGGYGEQFF. CDR3 in DNA: TGTGCCAGCACTGTGAGTGGAGGGTACGGTGAGCAGTTCTTC.

Only a few counts were recorded for this clonotype. The gene calls are TRBV29-1 and TRBJ2-3, with 7 bases matching TRBD1. Losses at the gene ends were 2 bases for V and 2 bases for J; bases not matched to a gene: 7. CDR1 and CDR2 (germline): SQVTM, ANQGSEA. CDR3 length: 15 residues. CDR3 amino acids: CSVERGTDNTDTQYF. The CDR3 coding sequence is TGCAGCGTTGAAAGGGGGACAGACAACACAGATACGCAGTATTTT.

There are a few counts of this clonotype. The chain couples TRBV20-1 to TRBJ2-1; 9 nucleotides agree with TRBD2. CDR1 is DFQATT and CDR2 is SNEGSKA in the germline V gene (reference sequence). V was clipped by 6 bases and J by 6 bases; unmatched bases: 6. CDR3 length equals 13 residues. This CDR3 is CSADGLALNEQFF. The DNA of the CDR3 is TGCAGTGCCGACGGACTAGCGCTCAATGAGCAGTTCTTC.